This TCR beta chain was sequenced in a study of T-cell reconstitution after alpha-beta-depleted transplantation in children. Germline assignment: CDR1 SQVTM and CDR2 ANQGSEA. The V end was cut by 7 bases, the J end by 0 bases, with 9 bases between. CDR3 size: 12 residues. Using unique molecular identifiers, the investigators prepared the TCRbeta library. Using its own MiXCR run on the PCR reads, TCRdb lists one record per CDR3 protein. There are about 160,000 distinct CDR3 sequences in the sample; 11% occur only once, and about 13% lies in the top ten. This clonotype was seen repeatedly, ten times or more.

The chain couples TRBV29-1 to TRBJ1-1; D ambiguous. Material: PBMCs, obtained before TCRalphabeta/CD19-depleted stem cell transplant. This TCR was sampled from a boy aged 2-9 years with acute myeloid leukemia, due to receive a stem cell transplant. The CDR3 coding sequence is TGCAGCGCCGAGGGATTGAACACTGAAGCTTTCTTT. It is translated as CSAEGLNTEAFF. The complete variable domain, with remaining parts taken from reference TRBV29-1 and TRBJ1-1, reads SAVISQKPSRDICQRGTSLTIQCQVDSQVTMMFWYRQQPGQSLTLIATANQGSEATYESGFVIDKFPISRPNLTFSTLTVSNMSPEDSSIYLCSAEGLNTEAFFGQGTRLTVV.